This record looks at one T cell receptor beta chain sequence and its context. This sample stems from a study of blood T cell repertoires in COVID-19. Study background: From T cells, B-cell-depleted T cells, or PBMCs came the material, which was cDNA or gDNA.

The CDR3 extends over 15 amino acids. Germline loops: CDR1 GTSNPN, CDR2 SVGIG (reference sequence). V was clipped by 0 bases and J by 6 bases; unmatched bases: 7. Under the authors' procedure: Nucleated cell counts were estimated from reference gene primer amplification. Generated by immunoSEQ multiplex PCR, the TCRdb table keeps only in-frame clones and is missing some. V, J and clone size were drawn from that table, and D and trimming were deduced from the DNA. Among 130,000 or so clones, roughly 84% were seen once, and the ten largest hold roughly 17%. The sequenced sample was peripheral blood. This TCR was sampled from a woman of 80 years or more with acute or convalescent COVID-19. This chain uses TRBV30 with TRBJ2-3; TRBD2 agrees at 9 bases. This CDR3 is CAWSVSAGGADTQYF. CDR3 DNA: TGTGCCTGGAGTGTGTCGGCGGGGGGGGCCGATACGCAGTATTTT.